Listed here is a single T cell receptor (beta chain). Its specific antigen is unknown. No base-level quality is on record; no much larger clone is a single base apart. The record originates from a study of neurological immune-mediated disorders (dated by TCRdb to the late 2010s). Background on the whole study: The study compared peripheral blood TCR-beta repertoires of HTLV-I-associated myelopathy (HAM/TSP) patients, multiple sclerosis patients and healthy controls using UMI-based sequencing. Longitudinal samples, technical triplicates and paired sorted CD4+ and CD8+ T-cell subsets, alongside PBMC samples, were included among the roughly 97 TCR-beta libraries. The cohort comprised 65 to 75 subjects: roughly 15 HAM/TSP patients, 35 or so multiple sclerosis patients and around 20 healthy controls.

Healthy controls were blood bank volunteers in Maryland, USA. Libraries from unsorted PBMCs were made from 2 million PBMCs kept in RNAlater at -80 degrees C until RNA extraction. PBMCs were separated from peripheral blood using Ficoll-Hypaque density gradient centrifugation and then cryopreserved in liquid nitrogen. CDR1 and CDR2, looked up from the germline V gene (reference sequence), are SGHNT and YYREEE. Trimming accounts for 4 bases at V and 2 bases at J, while the number of junction bases matched to no gene is 6. The cysteine opens and the phenylalanine closes a CDR3 of 14 amino acids. Only the CDR3 part of the read is kept: 42 bases, read in frame from the first base. cDNA was synthesized by template-switch 5'RACE using a primer carrying a 10-nucleotide random unique molecular identifier by which each TCR transcript was tagged. Every sequencing run covered 15-18 subjects and yielded more than 160 million TCR-beta sequences. Total RNA was extracted with the RNeasy kit. The KAPA Real-time Library Amplification kit was used to amplify TCR-beta VDJ regions with primers targeting the TCR constant region and the 5'RACE anchor. A first PCR added sample indexes and Illumina adaptors, after which a second PCR increased the library yield. After Ampure bead purification, the roughly 650 bp TCR product was size-selected on a 2% E-gel SizeSelection system. Before pooling, libraries had their quality checked on a Bioanalyzer, their concentration measured with Qubit, and their quantity determined with the Kapa Library Quantification kit. Libraries were sequenced paired-end 2 x 150 bp on an Illumina HiSeq 2500. To increase sequence diversity, about 25-31% phiX was spiked into each library pool. The original pipeline was this. The UMI-based MiGEC pipeline processed quality-filtered reads and removed over 80% of raw TCR sequences during error correction. VDJ genes were aligned to IMGT germline references, and clonotypes were defined by unique CDR3 amino acid sequence plus V-J genes. Clonal expansion, Shannon diversity and CDR3 relatedness (CalcPairwiseDistances, ClusterSamples) were evaluated with VDJtools, and phylogenetic trees were built with CLCbio workbench. Clones with at least 8 unique UMIs were defined as expanded, with this threshold being based on coefficient-of-variation modelling across technical triplicates. TCRdb trimmed the raw reads at Q25, called clones with MiXCR and kept productive beta chains. Each record represents a unique CDR3 protein, reported with the most common genes and DNA among its rows. TCRdb, not the authors, supplied the V and J calls. The sample table records 50,000 or so distinct CDR3 sequences; under 30% of these occur just once. The ten largest clones capture around 23% of the sample.

What the research found in general, with its limitations: The highest TCR clonal expansion was observed in HAM/TSP patients, whereas the lowest was observed in MS patients, even when compared with healthy controls. Across subjects, expanded clones never shared an identical CDR3 amino acid sequence, which suggests that the TCR-beta repertoires in every group were private.

The sequencing input was PBMCs. In this chain, TRBV5-4 is recombined with TRBJ2-7, and 7 bases in between align with TRBD1. The TCR originated in a woman aged 70 to 79 in good health. Read as DNA, the sequence is TGTGCCAGCAGCCTAACAGGGGTCCCCTACGAGCAGTACTTC. It codes for CASSLTGVPYEQYF. Reference TRBV5-4 and TRBJ2-7 proteins supply the regions before and after the CDR3; the full variable domain is: ETGVTQSPTHLIKTRGQQVTLRCSSQSGHNTVSWYQQALGQGPQFIFQYYREEENGRGNFPPRFSGLQFPNYSSELNVNALELDDSALYLCASSLTGVPYEQYFGPGTRLTVT.